A single sample gave rise to the 21 T cell receptor beta chains below, sequenced in a study of identical twins' blood T cells. TCRdb passed the 5' RACE reads through MiXCR, listing each CDR3 protein once. This table holds about 370,000 distinct CDR3 sequences, approximately 30% found once. The sample consisted of PBMCs. These receptor sequences come from a woman aged 18-55 years in good health.

This clonotype was seen just once. The CDR3 DNA sequence: TGTGCCAGCAGCCTGCGGGCCTATGGCTACACCTTC. Amino acids: CASSLRAYGYTF. V and J are TRBV28 and TRBJ1-2; D is uncertain. The CDR3 sequence is 12 residues long. Per germline, CDR1 MDHEN and CDR2 SYDVKM. V shed 6 bases and J shed 4 bases, with 9 bases lying between them.

The J gene is TRBJ1-6, the V gene TRBV19; no clear D gene. The germline CDR1 and CDR2 sequences are LNHDA and SQIVND (reference sequence). This CDR3 has 14 residues. The V and J ends lost 9 bases and 7 bases respectively, with 16 bases between them. The CDR3 DNA reads TGTGCCAGCACGCCGGTCGCTGGAAATTCACCCCTCCACTTT. The encoded protein is CASTPVAGNSPLHF.

This clonotype was seen only a few times. V usage is TRBV11-3 and J usage is TRBJ1-1; D is uncertain. V lost 0 bases, J lost 3 bases, and 11 bases lay in between. Germline-derived CDR1 and CDR2 are SGHNT and YENEEA. CDR3 length: 15 residues. The CDR3 bases are TGTGCCAGCAGCTTAGAGACTTCCAGAGACACTGAAGCTTTCTTT. It encodes CASSLETSRDTEAFF.

The chain couples TRBV20-1 to TRBJ1-1; D may be TRBD1 (5 bases). The V and J ends lost 2 bases and 1 base respectively, with 11 bases between them. CDR1 and CDR2 (germline): DFQATT, SNEGSKA (reference sequence). The CDR3 has 14 amino acids. The CDR3 DNA is TGCAGTGCTAGAACAGCGGGGCCGAACACTGAAGCTTTCTTT. Encoded protein: CSARTAGPNTEAFF.

This clonotype appeared a few times. The chain recombines TRBV5-1 with TRBJ2-5; D remains ambiguous. This CDR3 comprises 13 residues. V lost 0 bases to trimming and J lost 5 bases, with 8 bases between them. CDR1 is SGHRS, CDR2 YFSETQ, per germline. The CDR3 DNA reads TGCGCCAGCAGCTTGGCCTTTCAGGAGACCCAGTACTTC. Translating it yields CASSLAFQETQYF.

The sample holds many counts of this clonotype. The chain joins TRBV7-9 to TRBJ1-1; tentative D call: TRBD1 (5 bases). Per the germline V gene, CDR1 is SEHNR and CDR2 is FQNEAQ (reference sequence). Trimming removed 1 base from V and 6 bases from J, with 9 bases in between. There are 13 residues in the CDR3. CDR3 region: CASSLVREPEAFF. The CDR3 DNA sequence: TGTGCCAGCAGCTTAGTCAGGGAACCTGAAGCTTTCTTT.

This clonotype has a handful of counts. V is TRBV3-1 and J is TRBJ1-3; D gene ambiguous. Trimming shortened V by 6 bases and J by 4 bases, and 10 bases separated the two germline ends. Germline V lookup: CDR1 LGHDT, CDR2 YNNKEL (reference sequence). The CDR3 runs 13 residues. The CDR3 DNA reads TGTGCCAGCAGAAATACTCTCGGAAACACCATATATTTT. This gives the protein CASRNTLGNTIYF.

This clonotype has just one count. The CDR3 loop is CASSRGQAAEAFF. The CDR3 DNA follows: TGTGCCAGCAGTCGCGGACAGGCCGCTGAAGCTTTCTTT. This chain connects TRBV6-1 to TRBJ1-1; 7 bases fit TRBD1. The CDR3 has 13 residues. The V and J ends lost 5 bases and 6 bases, in that order; junction bases with no gene match: 6. Germline V CDR1 and CDR2: MNHNS, SASEGT.

The chain recombines TRBV6-1 with TRBJ1-2; D remains ambiguous. There are 13 residues in the CDR3. The germline gives CDR1 MNHNS, CDR2 SASEGT. V shed 1 base and J shed 8 bases, with 11 bases lying between them. The CDR3 sequence: CASSEVGQGGYTF. The CDR3 DNA is TGTGCCAGCAGTGAAGTTGGTCAAGGGGGCTACACCTTC.

This rearrangement joins TRBV12-5 to TRBJ1-4; no reliable D call. Germline CDR1 LGHNT, CDR2 FRNRAP. Trimming took off 6 bases at V and 5 bases at J, with 10 bases between the two ends. CDR3 length equals 13 residues. The DNA of the CDR3 is TGTGCTAGTGGGGCATTCTTAAATGAAAAACTGTTTTTT. Translating it yields CASGAFLNEKLFF.

This clonotype showed up many times. The chain has TRBV25-1 and TRBJ1-1; D is uncertain. CDR1 is MGHDK and CDR2 is SYGVNS in the germline V gene. This CDR3 region has 11 residues. Trimming removed 6 bases at V and 1 base at J, with 3 bases between. The CDR3 loop reads CASRRNTEAFF. In nucleotides, the CDR3 is TGTGCCAGCAGGCGGAACACTGAAGCTTTCTTT.

The J gene is TRBJ2-3, the V gene TRBV11-2; 13 bases map to TRBD2. V was pared by 3 bases and J by 2 bases, with 8 bases of the junction left unmatched. Germline values: CDR1 SGHAT, CDR2 FQNNGV. CDR3 length: 18 amino acids. The CDR3 loop is CASSFSTGLAGHTDTQYF. The DNA for the CDR3 is TGTGCCAGCAGCTTTTCAACGGGACTAGCGGGGCACACAGATACGCAGTATTTT.

There are many counts of this clonotype. The chain links TRBV9 to TRBJ1-1, with D possibly being TRBD1 (6 bases). The CDR3 spans 13 residues. The germline CDR1 and CDR2 sequences are SGDLS and YYNGEE. Trimming cost V 5 bases and J 1 base, with 9 bases left between them. The CDR3 DNA reads TGTGCCAGCAGTACAGGGCCGAACACTGAAGCTTTCTTT. Its protein is CASSTGPNTEAFF.

This chain links TRBV20-1 with TRBJ2-3; 7 positions match TRBD2. Per germline, CDR1 DFQATT and CDR2 SNEGSKA (reference sequence). V lost 1 base and J lost 1; bases outside the gene matches: 2. The CDR3 totals 14 residues. CDR3: CSARAAGGTDTQYF. CDR3 coding DNA: TGCAGTGCTAGAGCGGCGGGGGGCACAGATACGCAGTATTTT.

Remarks on this clonotype: Compared with germline, one end of the junction differs, possibly owing to a read error. The rearrangement joins TRBV6-2 or TRBV6-3 to TRBJ2-1, with no clear D. Germline CDR1 is MNHEY and CDR2 is SVGEGT. CDR3 length: 15 residues. CDR3 nucleotide sequence: TGTACCAGCAGTGAAGCATCGAGGCCCCCTGGTGAGCAGTTCTTC. This encodes CTSSEASRPPGEQFF.

With regard to this clonotype: The junction does not match germline at one end; this may be a read error. The chain combines TRBV7-9 with TRBJ2-1; 9 nucleotides agree with TRBD1. This CDR3 spans 16 amino acids. The V gene's germline CDR1 is SEHNR and CDR2 FQNEAQ (reference sequence). The CDR3 is CASTPMDRGLYNEQFF. CDR3 nucleotides: TGTGCCAGCACCCCCATGGACAGGGGACTGTACAATGAGCAATTCTTC.

The chain joins TRBV12-3 or TRBV12-4 to TRBJ2-2; D is uncertain. There are 11 residues in the CDR3. Trimming cost V 11 bases and J 6 bases, with 10 bases left between them. Here the CDR3 DNA reads TGTGCCCAATCGTCCGCCGGGGAGCTGTTTTTT. It is translated as CAQSSAGELFF.

V and J are TRBV28 and TRBJ1-4; TRBD1 might be the D (6 bases). The V gene lost 4 bases and the J gene lost 0 bases, with 12 bases spanning the gap. This CDR3 region has 16 residues. Germline V lookup: CDR1 MDHEN, CDR2 SYDVKM. CDR3 nucleotide sequence: TGTGCCAGCAGTTGGGGACACCTGCCAACTAATGAAAAACTGTTTTTT. It codes for CASSWGHLPTNEKLFF.

This clonotype has more than one count but fewer than ten. The CDR3 region is CASSLTEKAFF. CDR3 sequence (DNA): TGTGCCAGCAGTCTCACAGAAAAAGCTTTCTTT. The chain links TRBV7-2 to TRBJ1-1; D uncertain. There are 11 residues in the CDR3. V was shortened by 6 bases and J by 9 bases, with 11 bases between the two germline ends. Germline lookup yields CDR1 SGHTA and CDR2 FQGNSA. Supplemented by reference TRBV7-2 and TRBJ1-1, the full variable domain reads GAGVSQSPSNKVTEKGKDVELRCDPISGHTALYWYRQSLGQGLEFLIYFQGNSAPDKSGLPSDRFSAERTGGSVSTLTIQRTQQEDSAVYLCASSLTEKAFFGQGTRLTVV.

J is TRBJ2-2 and V is TRBV7-9; D not certain. From germline, CDR1 is SEHNR and CDR2 FQNEAQ (reference sequence). CDR3 length equals 14 residues. Trimming stripped 1 base from V and 8 bases from J, with 11 bases between. The CDR3 region has the DNA TGTGCCAGCAGCTTAGTATTGACCTCAGGGGAGCTGTTTTTT. Protein sequence: CASSLVLTSGELFF.

This clonotype has a single count. The chain recombines TRBV11-2 with TRBJ2-5, with D perhaps TRBD2 (6 bases). Germline CDR1 SGHAT, CDR2 FQNNGV. Trimming removed 5 bases at V and 5 bases at J, with 12 bases between. The CDR3 length is 13 residues. The CDR3 bases are TGTGCCAGCAGCCTAATAGCGGTGGAGACCCAGTACTTC. Amino acids: CASSLIAVETQYF.